This paragraph covers one TCR beta chain sequence. This entry comes from a study of blood T cell repertoires in COVID-19. Overall study: Sample material is recorded as cDNA or gDNA derived from T cells, B-cell-depleted T cells, or PBMCs.

The assay was immunoSEQ multiplex PCR, and TCRdb's table has in-frame clones only and misses some. This table has approximately 300,000 clones, over 75% appearing once. The receptor was derived from a woman under 40 with COVID-19, enrolled during active disease. Sequencing used peripheral blood.

The DNA of the CDR3 is TGTGCCAGCAGCGGGGGGACAGGAGGCTCTGAAGCTTTCTTT. This translates into CASSGGTGGSEAFF. The chain couples TRBV9 to TRBJ1-1; 8 bases align to TRBD1. Germline V CDR1 and CDR2: SGDLS, YYNGEE. Trimming cost V 3 bases and J 6 bases; bases outside gene matches: 7. CDR3 size: 14 residues.